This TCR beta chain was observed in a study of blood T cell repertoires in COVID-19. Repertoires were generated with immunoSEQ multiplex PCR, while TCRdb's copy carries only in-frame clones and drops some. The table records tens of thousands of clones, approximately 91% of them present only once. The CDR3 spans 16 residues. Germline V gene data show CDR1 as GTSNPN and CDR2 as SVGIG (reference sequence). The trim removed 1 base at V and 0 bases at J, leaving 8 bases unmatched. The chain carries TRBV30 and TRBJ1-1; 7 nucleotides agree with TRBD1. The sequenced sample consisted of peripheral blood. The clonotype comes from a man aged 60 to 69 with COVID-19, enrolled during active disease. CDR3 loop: CAWSGHPGQLNTEAFF. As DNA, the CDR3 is TGTGCCTGGAGTGGTCACCCGGGACAGCTGAACACTGAAGCTTTCTTT.